This record concerns one T cell receptor beta chain sequence. Its binding antigen is unknown. No per-base quality is available; no much larger clone lies one base away. The library relied on 5' RACE. Data came from an Illumina HiSeq 2500. A second about 7 to 11 cycle PCR used a sample-barcoded 5' primer and a J-beta primer mix. A template-switch 5' adaptor carrying 12 random nucleotides introduced a unique molecular identifier onto each TCR beta cDNA molecule. Each sample yielded at least 3 million CDR3-containing paired-end reads. First-strand cDNA was synthesized from all RNA with the Mint cDNA synthesis kit, primed by a TRBC-specific oligonucleotide. Following uracil-DNA glycosylase treatment, a first 18-cycle PCR with universal primers M1SS and BC2_uni_R was performed on all cDNA. Concerning the study's data processing: Each sample was normalized by randomly selecting 1 million high-quality reads, each carrying a distinct molecular identifier. Instead of being binned into consensus sequences, reads with shared molecular identifiers were discarded. MiTCR, run with a Q25 quality threshold and the strictest error-elimination algorithm, handled CDR3 identification, clonotype clustering and error correction. A nonparametric unseen species model with Euler transformation was used to estimate a lower bound on total TCR beta diversity. TCRdb reprocessed the public reads (quality trimming at Q25 with fastp, clone calling with MiXCR) and kept in-frame beta chains. Here each entry gathers all rows of one CDR3 protein and keeps the most common genes and DNA. TCRdb's processing, not the authors', yielded these V and J calls. The sample profile shows around 1,600,000 distinct CDR3 sequences; approximately 43% of them were found once. The ten largest account for about 3.8% of the sample.

The data originate from a study of blood T cells in healthy people across ages (dated by TCRdb to between 2014 and 2016). Broadly, across the study: In model experiments, template switching captured about one uniquely barcoded TCR beta cDNA molecule for every two T cells. Using deep sequencing normalized with unique cDNA molecular identifiers, the study measured how TCR beta repertoire diversity changes with age. The donors were divided into four age groups: young (average about 15 years), middle-aged (approximately 41), aged (about 60) and long-lived (82). Donors of different ages were randomly distributed across sequencing lanes to avoid experimental bias. The study analyzed two additional independent replicas of 1 million unique cDNA reads from the same blood draw for two donors, one aged 18 to 30 and one aged 80 or older.

The paper's findings and limits, for the study overall: Conclusive comparison of naive and antigen-experienced compartments was prevented by the profiling of bulk unsorted PBMCs. The percentage of naive T cells measured by flow cytometry correlated strongly with observed TCR beta diversity. As age increased, observed TCR beta diversity per million T cells dropped in a roughly linear way, and a significant reduction was already evident by age about 40. Compared with the aged group, the long-lived group had more naive CD4+ T cells, fewer expanded clones and increased TCR diversity, a pattern suggesting age selection. Estimates of total diversity based on one million sequenced T cells were considered lower bounds and underestimates. Because the CMV infection status of the donors was unknown, age-related changes in expanded clonotypes may potentially have been confounded.

The donors were some 39 Caucasian individuals from Russia, aged about 6 to 95 years, who were systemically healthy. About 9.8 milliliters of peripheral blood were drawn from each donor into EDTA-treated Vacutainer tubes. Ficoll-Paque density-gradient centrifugation was used to isolate PBMCs, with at least 6 million obtained per sample. Total RNA was extracted from PBMCs with Trizol reagent, with at least 6 micrograms obtained per sample. Naive CD45RAhigh/CD27high T cell percentages were measured by flow cytometry on a PBMC aliquot from every donor. The sequencing input was blood. This clonotype was obtained from a woman aged 18 to 35 in good health.

The CDR3 here reads CASSHRRAGGADTQYF. The nucleotide sequence reads as follows: TGTGCCAGCAGTCATAGACGAGCGGGGGGCGCAGATACGCAGTATTTT. The V and J segments used are TRBV12-3 or TRBV12-4 and TRBJ2-3; 9 junctional bases match TRBD2. There are 16 amino acids in the CDR3, from cysteine to phenylalanine inclusive. Only the CDR3 DNA stays, 48 bases, in frame from base 1. For this chain, trimming is 5 bases at the V end and 4 bases at the J end, and the number of junction bases without a gene match is 10.